The rows below give T cell receptor beta chains drawn from one sample of a study of beta chain features in type 1 diabetes. Some clones are missing from TCRdb's copy, which holds only in-frame ones; the method was immunoSEQ multiplex PCR. The data hold 200,000 to 250,000 clones, with 11% observed a single time. The sample consisted of central memory CD4+ T cells from blood. Receptors were obtained from a man aged 18 to 29 in good health. The CDR3 runs from the conserved cysteine through the conserved F or W. Fields, in order: CDR3 protein, CDR3 DNA, J gene, D gene, V gene, clone size. A D gene is named only where the DNA matches it firmly. The listing skips clone size in some rows; elsewhere it reads once, few, many or a size class.

CDR3aa: CAWSGTGRGGYTF
CDR3nt: TGTGCCTGGAGTGGGACAGGGAGGGGTGGCTACACCTTC
j_gene: TRBJ1-2
d_gene: TRBD1
v_gene: TRBV30
abundance: -

CDR3aa: CAWRRRAFTDTQYF
CDR3nt: TGTGCCTGGAGGCGCCGTGCGTTCACAGATACGCAGTATTTT
j_gene: TRBJ2-3
d_gene: -
v_gene: TRBV30
abundance: few

CDR3aa: CAWSGTGRDYGYTF
CDR3nt: TGTGCCTGGAGTGGGACAGGGAGGGACTATGGCTACACCTTC
j_gene: TRBJ1-2
d_gene: TRBD1
v_gene: TRBV30
abundance: few

CDR3aa: CASSQGAGGETQYF
CDR3nt: TGTGCCAGCAGCCAAGGGGCGGGAGGAGAGACCCAGTACTTC
j_gene: TRBJ2-5
d_gene: TRBD2
v_gene: TRBV7-9
abundance: few

CDR3aa: CASSSGGTSGHNEQFF
CDR3nt: TGTGCCAGCAGCTCAGGCGGGACTAGCGGCCACAATGAGCAGTTCTTC
j_gene: TRBJ2-1
d_gene: TRBD2
v_gene: TRBV7-9
abundance: -

CDR3aa: CASSSGQERETQYF
CDR3nt: TGTGCCAGCAGCTCGGGACAGGAAAGGGAGACCCAGTACTTC
j_gene: TRBJ2-5
d_gene: TRBD1
v_gene: TRBV7-8
abundance: -

CDR3aa: CASSLAPGEGGYTF
CDR3nt: TGTGCCAGCAGCTTAGCGCCAGGGGAAGGGGGCTACACCTTC
j_gene: TRBJ1-2
d_gene: -
v_gene: TRBV7-2
abundance: -

CDR3aa: CAWRDRALGGNTIYF
CDR3nt: TGTGCCTGGAGGGACAGGGCGTTGGGTGGAAACACCATATATTTT
j_gene: TRBJ1-3
d_gene: TRBD1
v_gene: TRBV30
abundance: -

CDR3aa: CASSQGGNQPQHF
CDR3nt: TGTGCCAGCAGCCAAGGCGGGAATCAGCCCCAGCATTTT
j_gene: TRBJ1-5
d_gene: -
v_gene: TRBV4-2
abundance: few

CDR3aa: CASTSYNEQFF
CDR3nt: TGTGCCAGCACGTCGTACAATGAGCAGTTCTTC
j_gene: TRBJ2-1
d_gene: -
v_gene: TRBV6-5
abundance: -

CDR3aa: CATSGHRGTRVEQFF
CDR3nt: TGTGCCACCAGCGGGCACAGGGGTACCAGAGTGGAGCAGTTCTTC
j_gene: TRBJ2-1
d_gene: TRBD1
v_gene: TRBV15
abundance: many

CDR3aa: CSVEDRAEMHTQYF
CDR3nt: TGCAGCGTTGAGGACAGGGCGGAAATGCATACGCAGTATTTT
j_gene: TRBJ2-3
d_gene: TRBD1
v_gene: TRBV29-1
abundance: few

CDR3aa: CASSELEGSNEQFF
CDR3nt: TGTGCCAGCAGTGAATTGGAGGGAAGCAATGAGCAGTTCTTC
j_gene: TRBJ2-1
d_gene: -
v_gene: TRBV6-1
abundance: -

CDR3aa: CASSRTSGSLAETQYF
CDR3nt: TGTGCCAGCAGTCGGACTAGCGGGAGCCTCGCAGAGACCCAGTACTTC
j_gene: TRBJ2-5
d_gene: TRBD2
v_gene: TRBV2
abundance: -

CDR3aa: CASSLRTAEGIQYF
CDR3nt: TGTGCCAGCAGCCTGAGGACGGCGGAGGGCATTCAGTACTTC
j_gene: TRBJ2-4
d_gene: -
v_gene: TRBV7-8
abundance: few

CDR3aa: CASSQGLAFNEQFF
CDR3nt: TGCGCCAGCAGCCAGGGACTAGCGTTCAATGAGCAGTTCTTC
j_gene: TRBJ2-1
d_gene: TRBD2
v_gene: TRBV5-1
abundance: -

CDR3aa: CSVTTGGVGAAFF
CDR3nt: TGCAGCGTTACGACAGGGGGCGTAGGTGCAGCTTTCTTT
j_gene: TRBJ1-1
d_gene: TRBD1
v_gene: TRBV29-1
abundance: few